This TCR beta chain appears in the sequencing data of a study of neurological immune-mediated disorders. CDR3 length equals 13 residues. Trimming cost V 4 bases and J 7 bases, with 11 bases left between them. Germline CDR1 and CDR2: SGHRS and YFSETQ. Study results and caveats: HTLV-1-associated myelopathy led in TCR clonal expansion, while multiple sclerosis ranked lowest, below healthy controls. The absence of any CDR3 amino acid sequence shared by expanded clones across subjects suggests that repertoires were private in all groups.

In its sample, this clonotype was seen many times. Antigen unknown. 5'RACE generated cDNA with 10-nucleotide random UMIs. TCRdb independently ran MiXCR on the 5' RACE reads; one entry per CDR3 protein. Of approximately 50,000 distinct CDR3 sequences listed, around a tenth were seen once; the top ten hold over 4%. The gene calls are TRBV5-1 and TRBJ2-2; D is perhaps TRBD1 (6 bases). The TCR comes from a man in his 70s with HTLV-1-associated myelopathy (HAM/TSP). The material sequenced was PBMCs. The CDR3 DNA is TGCGCCAGCAGCACAACAGGGAACGGGGAGCTGTTTTTT. Translated: CASSTTGNGELFF.